This T cell receptor beta chain is from a study of cytomegalovirus exposure and HLA in healthy donors. General study results and limits: Most TCR sequences showed up rarely, but some public TCRs showed up in many donors.

TCRdb keeps only in-frame clones here, not all; method: immunoSEQ multiplex PCR. This sample has 120,000 to 150,000 clones; approximately 87% occur once, and the top ten carry just under 3%. Turning to this clone: The antigen is not known.

This CDR3 is 15 amino acids long. V gave up 6 bases and J gave up 3 bases; unmatched junction bases: 5. Germline V lookup: CDR1 KGHSH, CDR2 LQKENI. The sample taken for sequencing was PBMCs. The receptor was derived from a man between 18 and 35 years old in good health and CMV-seronegative. V is TRBV18 and J is TRBJ2-1, with 10 bases that match TRBD2. CDR3 protein: CASSRTSGNYNEQFF. The CDR3, as DNA: TGTGCCAGCTCGCGGACTAGCGGAAACTACAATGAGCAGTTCTTC.